Only one count was recorded for the clone carrying this TCR beta chain. Per germline, CDR1 MNHEY and CDR2 SMNVEV (reference sequence). This CDR3 comprises 13 residues. This sample was included in a study of tumor-infiltrating lymphocytes in oesophageal squamous cell carcinoma. TCRdb processed the PCR reads anew with MiXCR; each CDR3 protein has one entry. The sample lists fewer than 25,000 distinct CDR3 sequences; 40% to 50% were seen once. Specimen: esophageal tumor tissue. The J gene is TRBJ2-1, the V gene TRBV27, with a possible D match to TRBD2 (6 bases). The last part of the DNA fits TRBJ2-7 better; the J call may be wrong. The receptor comes from a male donor with esophageal squamous cell carcinoma. The CDR3 loop reads CASMGGASYEQYF. The CDR3 region has the DNA TGTGCCAGCATGGGGGGAGCCTCCTACGAGCAGTACTTC.